Each of the 10 T cell receptor beta chains below was sequenced from the same sample in a study of blood T cell repertoires in COVID-19. Using immunoSEQ multiplex PCR, the repertoire was profiled, and TCRdb retains in-frame clones only, with some absent. The sample lists 97,000 or so clones; about 80% were seen once. The source material was peripheral blood. The receptors were sampled from a man between 60 and 75 years old with acute or convalescent COVID-19.

The gene calls are TRBV7-9 and TRBJ2-7, with D possibly matching TRBD1 (6 bases). CDR3 size: 13 residues. From germline, CDR1 is SEHNR and CDR2 FQNEAQ (reference sequence). Between the trimmed V and J ends, which lost 1 base and 7 bases, there was a span of 11 bases. The CDR3 spells CASSLGGTQEQYV. The CDR3 DNA is TGTGCCAGCAGCTTAGGGGGGACACAAGAGCAGTACGTC.

This clone was detected once. J is TRBJ2-1 and V is TRBV5-4; no firm D call. Germline V gene sequence: CDR1 SGHNT, CDR2 YYREEE (reference sequence). The V gene lost 4 bases and the J gene lost 6 bases, with 8 bases spanning the gap. CDR3 length equals 12 residues. CDR3 sequence reads: CASSISSNEQFF. The CDR3 DNA is TGTGCCAGCAGCATTAGTAGCAATGAGCAGTTCTTC.

The gene calls are TRBV19 and TRBJ1-4, with D tentatively TRBD1 (6 bases). Trimming shortened V by 5 bases and J by 6 bases, and 19 bases separated the two germline ends. From germline, CDR1 is LNHDA and CDR2 SQIVND (reference sequence). This CDR3 contains 16 residues. The CDR3: CASSPPQGISYEKLFF. The CDR3 DNA follows: TGTGCCAGTAGTCCGCCACAGGGCATCTCCTATGAAAAACTGTTTTTT.

This chain joins TRBV28 and TRBJ2-4; D ambiguous. The V end lost 5 bases, the J end lost 0 bases, and 17 bases lay between the germline ends. Germline CDR1 and CDR2: MDHEN and SYDVKM. The CDR3 runs 17 residues. The CDR3, as DNA: TGTGCCAGCAGTGAATCCGGGTCTATCCTAGCCAAAAACATTCAGTACTTC. The encoded protein is CASSESGSILAKNIQYF. Drawing the rest from reference TRBV28 and TRBJ2-4, the complete variable domain is DVKVTQSSRYLVKRTGEKVFLECVQDMDHENMFWYRQDPGLGLRLIYFSYDVKMKEKGDIPEGYSVSREKKERFSLILESASTNQTSMYLCASSESGSILAKNIQYFGAGTRLSVL.

The CDR3 DNA reads as TGTGCCACCAGTGATCCCGGCTCCACAGGACAGGGCGGTGAGCAGTTCTTC. Its translation is CATSDPGSTGQGGEQFF. The chain joins TRBV24-1 to TRBJ2-1; 8 bases are a match to TRBD1. Germline V lookup: CDR1 KGHDR, CDR2 SFDVKD. The trim removed 3 bases at V and 9 bases at J, leaving 15 bases unmatched. CDR3 length: 17 amino acids.

The chain has TRBV5-4 and TRBJ2-1; TRBD2 aligns across 7 bases. This CDR3 is 14 amino acids long. J lost 8 bases, V lost 0 bases, and 5 bases had no gene match. Germline V CDR1 and CDR2: SGHNT, YYREEE (reference sequence). The CDR3 DNA reads as TGTGCCAGCAGCTTGGACGGGGGGAGGGATGAGCAGTTCTTC. Translating gives CASSLDGGRDEQFF.

J is TRBJ1-2 and V is TRBV5-4; D unclear. Germline CDR1 is SGHNT and CDR2 is YYREEE (reference sequence). The CDR3 covers 12 residues. Trimming pared 5 bases from V and 8 bases from J, leaving 13 bases between. CDR3 sequence (DNA): TGTGCCAGCAGTTTTACGACGGGGGGCTACACCTTC. This encodes CASSFTTGGYTF.

This clone appeared a few times. This chain joins TRBV10-2 and TRBJ1-1; a possible D gene is TRBD1 (6 bases). Trimming stripped 6 bases from V and 1 base from J, with 6 bases between. The CDR3 spans 12 residues. Germline CDR1 reads WSHSY; CDR2 reads SAAADI. The CDR3 sequence is CASRDRNTEAFF. For the CDR3, the DNA is TGCGCCAGCAGGGACAGGAACACTGAAGCTTTCTTT.

The chain combines TRBV29-1 with TRBJ1-2, with D uncertain. Trimming removed 4 bases from V and 4 bases from J, with 16 bases in between. The CDR3 extends over 14 amino acids. From germline, CDR1 is SQVTM and CDR2 ANQGSEA. The CDR3 coding sequence is TGCAGCGTTGTCGGGGTTGCCAAAGGCTATGGCTACACCTTC. Protein: CSVVGVAKGYGYTF.

This sequence joins TRBV24-1 and TRBJ2-1; perhaps TRBD2 as D (6 bases). CDR3 length: 14 amino acids. V lost 1 base to trimming and J lost 10 bases, with 13 bases between them. Germline CDR1 reads KGHDR; CDR2 reads SFDVKD. The CDR3 loop is CATSDFGGGDEQFF. The CDR3 nucleotides read TGTGCCACCAGTGATTTTGGAGGAGGGGACGAGCAGTTCTTC.